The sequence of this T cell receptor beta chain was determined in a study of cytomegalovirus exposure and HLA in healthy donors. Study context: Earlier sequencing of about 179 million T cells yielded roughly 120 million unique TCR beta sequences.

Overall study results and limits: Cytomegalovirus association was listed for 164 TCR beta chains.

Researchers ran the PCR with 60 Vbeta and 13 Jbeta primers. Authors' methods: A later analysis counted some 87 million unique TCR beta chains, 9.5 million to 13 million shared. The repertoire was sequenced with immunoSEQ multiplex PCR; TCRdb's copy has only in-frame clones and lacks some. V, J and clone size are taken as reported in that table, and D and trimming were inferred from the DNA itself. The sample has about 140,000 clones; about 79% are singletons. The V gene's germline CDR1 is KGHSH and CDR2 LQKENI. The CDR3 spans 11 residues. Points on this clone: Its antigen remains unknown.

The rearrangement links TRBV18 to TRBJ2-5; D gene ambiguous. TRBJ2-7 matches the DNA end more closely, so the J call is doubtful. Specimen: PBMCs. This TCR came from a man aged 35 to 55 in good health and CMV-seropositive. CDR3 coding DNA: TGTGCCAGCTCTGGAGCCTACGAGCAGTACTTC. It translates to CASSGAYEQYF.